The T cell receptor beta chain described here comes from a study of blood T cell repertoires in COVID-19. Study-level information: PBMCs, B-cell-depleted T cells, or T cells provided the cDNA or gDNA that made up the material.

In the authors' workflow: From reference gene primer amplification, estimates of nucleated cell counts were derived. Method: immunoSEQ multiplex PCR; TCRdb's copy keeps in-frame clones and lacks some. V, J and clone size are taken as reported in that table, and D and trimming were inferred from the DNA itself. Among fewer than 200,000 clones listed, roughly 86% were seen once. The germline V gene has CDR1 MNHEY and CDR2 SVGEGT. This CDR3 comprises 18 residues. Unmatched junction bases numbered 8, after V lost 5 bases and J lost 0 bases. V usage is TRBV6-2 or TRBV6-3 and J usage is TRBJ1-5; TRBD1 agrees at 12 bases. Sequenced material: peripheral blood. This sequence was found in a man aged 40-50 years who had recovered from COVID-19. CDR3 region: CASSPGTGGVYSNQPQHF. CDR3 DNA: TGTGCCAGCAGTCCCGGGACAGGGGGCGTCTATAGCAATCAGCCCCAGCATTTT.